A selection of T cell receptor beta chains follows, all from one sample in a study of early T cells in non-severe SARS-CoV-2 infection. TCRdb redid the calling of the 5' RACE reads with MiXCR, one entry per CDR3 protein. The repertoire holds tens of thousands of distinct CDR3 sequences, with less than 5% as singletons. Source material: whole blood. These receptors all stem from an adult who was a healthcare worker with PCR-confirmed SARS-CoV-2 infection or an uninfected control (not recorded which). Each CDR3 is given with its conserved first and last residue.

V gene	J gene	CDR3 length	CDR3 protein
TRBV20-1	TRBJ1-5	15	CSARDDWRGNQPQHF
TRBV10-3	TRBJ2-7	17	CAISESRREAHLSEQYF
TRBV20-1	TRBJ2-1	13	CSAREPNYNEQFF
TRBV20-1	TRBJ2-3	12	CSARDSGGAQYF
TRBV6-2/TRBV6-3	TRBJ2-7	15	CASSPRGGGTYEQYF
TRBV12-3/TRBV12-4	TRBJ2-7	15	CASSFEGSGYYEQYF
TRBV5-1	TRBJ2-2	15	CASSLPGSGTGELFF
TRBV29-1	TRBJ2-7	13	CSVSGRQGGEQYF
TRBV7-2	TRBJ2-7	14	CASSSLLASYEQYF
TRBV4-1	TRBJ2-7	16	CASSQGSGTALAEQYF
TRBV20-1	TRBJ1-3	13	CSALQDGSNTIYF
TRBV11-2	TRBJ2-3	16	CASSLGDFHITDTQYF
TRBV2	TRBJ1-6	14	CASSEERGNSPLHF
TRBV29-1	TRBJ2-1	14	CSVVVGTRTNEQFF
TRBV7-6	TRBJ1-6	14	CASSLKTDNSPLHF